The sequence of this TCR beta chain was determined in a study of OX40 agonist ivuxolimab in advanced cancers. Background on the study: Treatment received earlier with anti-PD-1, anti-PD-L1 or anti-CTLA-4 agents was allowed, and more than 30% had some.

Worth noting for this clone: As yet, its antigen is unknown.

Germline CDR1 and CDR2: LNHDA and SQIVND (reference sequence). The CDR3 has 16 residues. J was trimmed by 0 bases and V by 5 bases; bases with no gene match: 6. Method: immunoSEQ multiplex PCR; TCRdb's copy keeps in-frame clones and lacks some. The sample contains 78,000 or so clones, more than 75% of which appear only once. Study findings and constraints: Which antigen the expanded peripheral T cells recognized is unknown.

The chain employs TRBV19 and TRBJ2-1; 8 bases agree with TRBD2. This receptor was identified in an adult with an advanced solid tumor such as melanoma, head and neck, liver or kidney cancer. Sequenced here: CD4+ or CD8+ T cells sorted from blood, sampled in a trial of the OX40 agonist ivuxolimab. CDR3 DNA: TGTGCCAGTAGTCCAATAGCGGGGAGCTCCTACAATGAGCAGTTCTTC. Translated, it gives CASSPIAGSSYNEQFF.